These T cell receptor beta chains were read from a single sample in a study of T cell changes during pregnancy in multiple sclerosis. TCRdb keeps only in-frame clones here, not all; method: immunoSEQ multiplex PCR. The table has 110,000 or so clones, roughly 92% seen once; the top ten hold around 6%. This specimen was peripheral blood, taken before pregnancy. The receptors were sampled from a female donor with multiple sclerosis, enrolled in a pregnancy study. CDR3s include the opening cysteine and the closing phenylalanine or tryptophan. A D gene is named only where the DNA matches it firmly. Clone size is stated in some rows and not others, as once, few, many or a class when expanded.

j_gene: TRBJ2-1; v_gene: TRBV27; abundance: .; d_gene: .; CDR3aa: CASSYRRDSYNEQFF; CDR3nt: TGTGCCAGCAGTTATAGGAGGGACTCCTACAATGAGCAGTTCTTC
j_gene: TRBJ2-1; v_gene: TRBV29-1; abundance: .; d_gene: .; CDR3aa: CSVEGAGQSYNEQFF; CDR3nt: TGCAGCGTTGAAGGAGCGGGTCAATCCTACAATGAGCAGTTCTTC
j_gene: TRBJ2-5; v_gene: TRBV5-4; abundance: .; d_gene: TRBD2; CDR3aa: CASSLTSGGVGTQYF; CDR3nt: TGTGCCAGCAGCCTCACTAGCGGGGGAGTAGGGACCCAGTACTTC
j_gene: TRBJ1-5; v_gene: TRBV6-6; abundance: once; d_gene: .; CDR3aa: CASSYSGGGNQPQHF; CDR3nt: TGTGCCAGCAGTTACTCAGGAGGGGGCAATCAGCCCCAGCATTTT
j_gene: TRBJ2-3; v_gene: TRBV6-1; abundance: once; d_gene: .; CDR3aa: CASSGSLGTQYF; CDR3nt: TGTGCCAGCAGCGGGTCTTTGGGTACGCAGTATTTT
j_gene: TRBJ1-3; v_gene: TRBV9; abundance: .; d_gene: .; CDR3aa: CASSTPGSGNTIYF; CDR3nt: TGTGCCAGCAGCACCCCGGGCTCTGGAAACACCATATATTTT
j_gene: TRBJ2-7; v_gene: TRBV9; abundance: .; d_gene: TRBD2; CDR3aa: CASSVAQGLAEDEQYF; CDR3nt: TGTGCCAGCAGCGTGGCCCAAGGGCTAGCGGAAGACGAGCAGTACTTC
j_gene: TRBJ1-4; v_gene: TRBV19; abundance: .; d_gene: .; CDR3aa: CAKEGFEEKLFF; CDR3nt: TGTGCCAAGGAGGGGTTCGAAGAAAAACTGTTTTTT
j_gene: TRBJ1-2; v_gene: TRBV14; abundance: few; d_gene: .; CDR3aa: CASSQDAGLNYGYTF; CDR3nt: TGTGCCAGCAGCCAAGACGCGGGGCTCAACTATGGCTACACCTTC
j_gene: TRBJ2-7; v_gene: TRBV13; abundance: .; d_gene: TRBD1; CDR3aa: CASSLGHRGYEQYF; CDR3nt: TGTGCCAGCAGCTTAGGTCACAGGGGCTACGAGCAGTACTTC
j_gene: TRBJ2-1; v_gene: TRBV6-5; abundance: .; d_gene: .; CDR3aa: CASSFSVPPNEQFF; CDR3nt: TGTGCCAGCAGCTTTTCGGTCCCCCCCAATGAGCAGTTCTTC
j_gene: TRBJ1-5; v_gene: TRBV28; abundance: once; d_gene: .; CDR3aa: CASSLGGAGNQPQHF; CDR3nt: TGTGCCAGCAGTTTGGGGGGGGCGGGCAATCAGCCCCAGCATTTT
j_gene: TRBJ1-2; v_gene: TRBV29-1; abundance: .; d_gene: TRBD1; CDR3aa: CSSQGASGYTF; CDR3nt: TGCAGCTCACAGGGGGCATCGGGCTACACCTTC
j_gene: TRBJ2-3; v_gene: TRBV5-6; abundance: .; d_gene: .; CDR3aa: CASTVSRGYTDTQYF; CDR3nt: TGTGCCAGCACCGTTAGTCGGGGGTACACAGATACGCAGTATTTT
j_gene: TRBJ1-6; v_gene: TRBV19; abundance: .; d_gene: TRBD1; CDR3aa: CASSPRTGMSSYNSPLHF; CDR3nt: TGTGCCAGTAGTCCCCGGACAGGGATGAGCTCCTATAATTCACCCCTCCACTTT
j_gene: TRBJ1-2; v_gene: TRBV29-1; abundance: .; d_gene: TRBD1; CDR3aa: CSVGGTENTF; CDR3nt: TGCAGCGTTGGAGGGACAGAGAACACCTTC
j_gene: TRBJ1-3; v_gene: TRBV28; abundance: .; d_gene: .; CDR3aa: CASSTGTLRNTIYF; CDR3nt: TGTGCCAGCAGTACCGGGACATTACGAAACACCATATATTTT
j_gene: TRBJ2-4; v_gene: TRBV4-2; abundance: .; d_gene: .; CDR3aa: CASSQVTESNIQYF; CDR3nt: TGTGCCAGCAGCCAAGTAACTGAAAGCAACATTCAGTACTTC
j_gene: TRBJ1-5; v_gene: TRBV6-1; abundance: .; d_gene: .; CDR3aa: CASSDSLSNQPQHF; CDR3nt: TGTGCCAGCAGTGATTCTTTAAGCAATCAGCCCCAGCATTTT
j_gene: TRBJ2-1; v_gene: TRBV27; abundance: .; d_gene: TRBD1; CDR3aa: CASRRTGFNEQFF; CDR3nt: TGTGCCAGCAGGCGGACAGGGTTCAATGAGCAGTTCTTC
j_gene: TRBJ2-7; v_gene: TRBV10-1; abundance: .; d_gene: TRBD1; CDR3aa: CASTGTLGGRYEQYF; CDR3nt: TGCGCCAGCACCGGCACCCTAGGGGGCAGGTACGAGCAGTACTTC
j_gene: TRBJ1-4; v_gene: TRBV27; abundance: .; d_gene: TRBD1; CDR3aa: CASSKGQGAGKLFF; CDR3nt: TGTGCCAGCAGTAAGGGACAGGGGGCTGGGAAACTGTTTTTT
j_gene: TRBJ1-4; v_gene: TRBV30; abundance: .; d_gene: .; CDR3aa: CACRGGEKLFF; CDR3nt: TGTGCCTGTAGGGGAGGAGAAAAACTGTTTTTT
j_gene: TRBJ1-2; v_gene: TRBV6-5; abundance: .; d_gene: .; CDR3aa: CAARQPDYGYTF; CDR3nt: TGTGCCGCCAGGCAGCCTGATTATGGCTACACCTTC
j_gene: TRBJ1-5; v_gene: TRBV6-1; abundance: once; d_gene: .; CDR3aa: CASSEKAGHQPQHF; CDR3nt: TGTGCCAGCAGTGAAAAGGCAGGGCATCAGCCCCAGCATTTT
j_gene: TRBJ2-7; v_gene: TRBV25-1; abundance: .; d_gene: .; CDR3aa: CASSDPNRFGEQYF; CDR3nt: TGTGCCAGCAGTGACCCCAACAGGTTTGGCGAGCAGTACTTC
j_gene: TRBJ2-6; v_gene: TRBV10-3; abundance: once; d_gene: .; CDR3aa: CAISESGTRTGANVLTF; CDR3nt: TGTGCCATCAGTGAGTCGGGGACACGGACTGGGGCCAACGTCCTGACTTTC
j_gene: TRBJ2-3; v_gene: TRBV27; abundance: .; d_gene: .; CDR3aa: CASTDSWGGGQYF; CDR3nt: TGTGCCAGCACCGACTCTTGGGGAGGTGGGCAGTATTTT
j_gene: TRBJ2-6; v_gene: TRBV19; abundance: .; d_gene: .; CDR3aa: CASSPRGVGGANVLTF; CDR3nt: TGTGCCAGTAGTCCTCGAGGCGTCGGAGGGGCCAACGTCCTGACTTTC
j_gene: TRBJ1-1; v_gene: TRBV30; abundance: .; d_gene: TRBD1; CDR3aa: CAWSGDRGTEAFF; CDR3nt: TGTGCCTGGAGCGGCGACAGGGGTACTGAAGCTTTCTTT
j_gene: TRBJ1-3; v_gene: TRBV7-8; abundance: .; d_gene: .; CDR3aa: CASSSTSGNTIYF; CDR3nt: TGTGCCAGCAGCTCTACGTCTGGAAACACCATATATTTT
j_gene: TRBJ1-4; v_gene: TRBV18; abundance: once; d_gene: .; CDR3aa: CASSLTENEKLFF; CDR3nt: TGTGCCAGCTCGTTGACAGAGAATGAAAAACTGTTTTTT